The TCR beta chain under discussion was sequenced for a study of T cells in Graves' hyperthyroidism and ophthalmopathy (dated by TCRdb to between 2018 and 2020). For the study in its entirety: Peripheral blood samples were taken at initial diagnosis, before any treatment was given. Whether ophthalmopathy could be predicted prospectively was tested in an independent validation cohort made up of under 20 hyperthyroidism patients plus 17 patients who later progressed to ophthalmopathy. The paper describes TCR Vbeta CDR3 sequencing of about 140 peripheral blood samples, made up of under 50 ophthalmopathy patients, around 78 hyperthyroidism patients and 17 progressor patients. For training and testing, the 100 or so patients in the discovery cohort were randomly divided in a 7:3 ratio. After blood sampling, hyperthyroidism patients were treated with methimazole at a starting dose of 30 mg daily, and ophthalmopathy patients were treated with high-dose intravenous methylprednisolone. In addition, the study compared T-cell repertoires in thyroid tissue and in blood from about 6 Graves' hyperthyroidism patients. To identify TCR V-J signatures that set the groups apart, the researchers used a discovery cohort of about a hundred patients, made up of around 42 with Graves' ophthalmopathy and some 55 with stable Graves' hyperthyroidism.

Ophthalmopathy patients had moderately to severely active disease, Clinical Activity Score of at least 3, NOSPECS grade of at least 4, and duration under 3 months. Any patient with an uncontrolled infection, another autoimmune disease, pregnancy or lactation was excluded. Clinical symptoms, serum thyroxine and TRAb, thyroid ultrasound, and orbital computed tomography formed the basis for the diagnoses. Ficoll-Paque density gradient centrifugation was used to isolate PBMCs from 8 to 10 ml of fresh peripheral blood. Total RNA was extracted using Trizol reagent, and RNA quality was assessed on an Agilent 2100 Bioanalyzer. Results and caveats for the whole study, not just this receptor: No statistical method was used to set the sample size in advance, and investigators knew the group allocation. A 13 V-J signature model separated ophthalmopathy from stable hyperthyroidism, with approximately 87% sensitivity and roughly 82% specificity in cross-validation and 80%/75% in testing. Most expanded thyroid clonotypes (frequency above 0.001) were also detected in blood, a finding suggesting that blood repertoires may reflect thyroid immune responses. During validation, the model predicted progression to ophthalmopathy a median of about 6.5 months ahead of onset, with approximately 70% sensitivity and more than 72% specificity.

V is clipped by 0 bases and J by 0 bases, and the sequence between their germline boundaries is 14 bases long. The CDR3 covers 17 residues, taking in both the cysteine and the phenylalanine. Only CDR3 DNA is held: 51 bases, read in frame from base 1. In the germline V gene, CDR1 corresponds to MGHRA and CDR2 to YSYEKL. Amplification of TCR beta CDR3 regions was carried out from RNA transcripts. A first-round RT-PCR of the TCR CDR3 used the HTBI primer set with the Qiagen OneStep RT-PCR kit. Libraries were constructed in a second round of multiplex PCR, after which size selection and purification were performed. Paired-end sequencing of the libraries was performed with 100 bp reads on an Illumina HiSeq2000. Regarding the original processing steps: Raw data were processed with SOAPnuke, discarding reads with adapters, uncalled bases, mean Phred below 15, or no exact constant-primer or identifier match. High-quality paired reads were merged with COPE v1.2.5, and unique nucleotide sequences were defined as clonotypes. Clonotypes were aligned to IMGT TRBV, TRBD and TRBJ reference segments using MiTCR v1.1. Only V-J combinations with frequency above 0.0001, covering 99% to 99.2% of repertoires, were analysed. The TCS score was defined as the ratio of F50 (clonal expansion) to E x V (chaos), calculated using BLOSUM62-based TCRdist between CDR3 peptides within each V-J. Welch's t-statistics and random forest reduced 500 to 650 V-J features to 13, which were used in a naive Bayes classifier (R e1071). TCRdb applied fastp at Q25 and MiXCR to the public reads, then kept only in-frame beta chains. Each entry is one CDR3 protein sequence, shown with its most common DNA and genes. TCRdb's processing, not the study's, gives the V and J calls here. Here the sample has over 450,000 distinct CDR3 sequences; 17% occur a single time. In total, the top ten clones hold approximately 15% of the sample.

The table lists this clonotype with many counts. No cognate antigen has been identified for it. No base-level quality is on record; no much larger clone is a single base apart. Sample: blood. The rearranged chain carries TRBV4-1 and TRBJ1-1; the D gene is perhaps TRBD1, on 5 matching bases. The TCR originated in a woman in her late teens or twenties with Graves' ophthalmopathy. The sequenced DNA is TGCGCCAGCAGCCAAGAACTTGCGACAGTCATGAACACTGAAGCTTTCTTT. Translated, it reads CASSQELATVMNTEAFF.